This TCR beta chain was identified in a study of cytomegalovirus exposure and HLA in healthy donors. Study-wide context: Within the Caucasian-associated ancestry cluster were under 85% of the 398 genotyped donors.

Findings and caveats of the study: A later analysis found TCR association rates differed by HLA locus, highest for DRB1 and lowest for HLA-C. Among the CMV-associated chains, three were confirmed in vitro as specific for CMV antigens.

This clone has only a few counts. Its specificity is not known. Both 60 Vbeta primers and 13 Jbeta primers went into the PCR. As originally analysed: Unique TCR beta chains numbered around 80 million in a later analysis, with roughly 9.9 million shared. TCRdb's copy holds only in-frame clones and misses some; the assay was immunoSEQ multiplex PCR. That table supplies the V and J calls and clone size; D and trimming were determined from the DNA. The sample comprises over 150,000 clones, roughly 79% of which are singletons, and over 3% rests with the top ten. Germline-derived CDR1 and CDR2 are SQVTM and ANQGSEA. This CDR3 is 12 amino acids long. Germline trimming cut 6 bases from V and 1 base from J; bases unmatched to any gene: 1.

The chain is built from TRBV29-1 and TRBJ2-3; 7 bases line up with TRBD1. The specimen was PBMCs. This TCR was sampled from a woman aged 45 to 65 in good health and CMV-seropositive. The CDR3 spells CSVTGGTDTQYF. The DNA for the CDR3 is TGCAGCGTAACAGGGGGCACAGATACGCAGTATTTT.